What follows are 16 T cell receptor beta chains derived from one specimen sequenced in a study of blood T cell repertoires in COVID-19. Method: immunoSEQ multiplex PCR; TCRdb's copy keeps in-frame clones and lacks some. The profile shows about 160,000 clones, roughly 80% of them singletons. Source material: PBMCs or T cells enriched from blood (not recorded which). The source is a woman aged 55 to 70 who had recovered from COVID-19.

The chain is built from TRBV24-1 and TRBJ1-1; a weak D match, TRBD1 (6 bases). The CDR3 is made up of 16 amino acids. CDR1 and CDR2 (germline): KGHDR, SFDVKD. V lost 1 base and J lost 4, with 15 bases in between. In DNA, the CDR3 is TGTGCCACCAGTGATTTTCGGGGGGCTCGGGCCACTGAAGCTTTCTTT. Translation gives CATSDFRGARATEAFF.

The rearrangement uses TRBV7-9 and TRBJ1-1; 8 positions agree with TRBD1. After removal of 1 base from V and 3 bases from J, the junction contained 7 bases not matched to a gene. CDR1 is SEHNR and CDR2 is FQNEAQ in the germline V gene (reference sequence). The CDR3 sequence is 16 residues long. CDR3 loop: CASSLEQGARHTEAFF. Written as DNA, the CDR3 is TGTGCCAGCAGCTTAGAGCAGGGGGCGCGGCACACTGAAGCTTTCTTT.

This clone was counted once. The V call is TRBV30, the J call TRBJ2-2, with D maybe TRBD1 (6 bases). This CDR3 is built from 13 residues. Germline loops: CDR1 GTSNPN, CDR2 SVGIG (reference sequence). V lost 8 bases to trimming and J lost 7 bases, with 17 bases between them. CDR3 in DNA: TGTGCCGGCGACCCACAGGGTTTCGGGGAGCTGTTTTTT. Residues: CAGDPQGFGELFF.

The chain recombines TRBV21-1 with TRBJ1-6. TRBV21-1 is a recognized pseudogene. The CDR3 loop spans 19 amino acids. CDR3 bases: TGTGCCAGCAGCAAACGTTTATTGGGGGGGCGGAGATGTAATTCACCCCTCCACTTT. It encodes CASSKRLLGGRRCNSPLHF.

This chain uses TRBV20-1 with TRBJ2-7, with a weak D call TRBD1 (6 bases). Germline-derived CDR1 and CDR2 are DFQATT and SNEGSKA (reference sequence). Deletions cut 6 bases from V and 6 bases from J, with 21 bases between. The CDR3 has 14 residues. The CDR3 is CSASHRADSGEQYF. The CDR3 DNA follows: TGCAGTGCGAGTCACAGGGCCGATTCGGGCGAGCAGTACTTC.

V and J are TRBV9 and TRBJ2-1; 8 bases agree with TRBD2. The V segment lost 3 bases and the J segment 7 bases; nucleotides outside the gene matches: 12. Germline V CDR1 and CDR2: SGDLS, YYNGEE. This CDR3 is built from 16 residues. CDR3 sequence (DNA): TGTGCCAGCAGCGCCCGAATTAGCGGGGTGGGAAATGAGCAGTTCTTC. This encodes CASSARISGVGNEQFF. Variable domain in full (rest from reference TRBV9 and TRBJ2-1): DSGVTQTPKHLITATGQRVTLRCSPRSGDLSVYWYQQSLDQGLQFLIQYYNGEERAKGNILERFSAQQFPDLHSELNLSSLELGDSALYFCASSARISGVGNEQFFGPGTRLTVL.

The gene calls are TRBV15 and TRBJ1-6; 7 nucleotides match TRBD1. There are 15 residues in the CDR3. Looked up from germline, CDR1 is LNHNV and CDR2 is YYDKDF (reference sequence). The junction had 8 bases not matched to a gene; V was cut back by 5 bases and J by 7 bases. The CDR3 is CATSGSQGVNSPLHF. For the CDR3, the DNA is TGTGCCACCAGCGGCAGTCAGGGGGTGAATTCACCCCTCCACTTT.

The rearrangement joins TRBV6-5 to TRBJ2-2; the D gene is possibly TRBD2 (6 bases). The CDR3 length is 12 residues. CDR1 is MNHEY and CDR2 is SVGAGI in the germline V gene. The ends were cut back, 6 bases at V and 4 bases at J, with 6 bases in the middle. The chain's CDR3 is CASSGGTGELFF. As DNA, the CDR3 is TGTGCCAGCAGCGGGGGCACCGGGGAGCTGTTTTTT.

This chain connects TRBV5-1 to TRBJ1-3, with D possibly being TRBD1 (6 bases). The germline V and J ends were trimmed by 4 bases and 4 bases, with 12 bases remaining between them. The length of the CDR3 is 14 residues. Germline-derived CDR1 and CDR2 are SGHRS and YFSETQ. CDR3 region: CASSPGTSGNTIYF. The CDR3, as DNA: TGCGCCAGCAGCCCCGGGACATCGGGAAACACCATATATTTT.

CDR3 residues: CASGLVPTGGGNQPQHF. In DNA form, the CDR3 reads TGTGCTAGTGGTTTGGTGCCGACAGGGGGCGGCAATCAGCCCCAGCATTTT. The V and J genes are TRBV12-5 and TRBJ1-5; 10 nucleotides match TRBD1. Looked up from germline, CDR1 is LGHNT and CDR2 is FRNRAP. V lost 0 bases to trimming and J lost 2 bases; unmatched junction nucleotides: 4. This CDR3 is built from 17 residues.

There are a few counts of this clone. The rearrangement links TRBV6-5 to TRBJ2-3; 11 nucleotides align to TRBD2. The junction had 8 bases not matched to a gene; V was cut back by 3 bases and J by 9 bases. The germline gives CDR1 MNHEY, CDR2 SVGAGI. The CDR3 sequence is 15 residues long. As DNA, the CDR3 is TGTGCCAGCAGTTATAGCGGGGGGGGCCAGGGAACGCAGTATTTT. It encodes CASSYSGGGQGTQYF.

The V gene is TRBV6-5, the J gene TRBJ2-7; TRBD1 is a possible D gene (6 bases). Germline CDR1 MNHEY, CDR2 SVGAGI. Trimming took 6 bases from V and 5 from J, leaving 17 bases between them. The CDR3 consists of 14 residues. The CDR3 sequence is CASRRPDRINEQYF. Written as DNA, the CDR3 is TGTGCCAGCAGGAGACCAGACAGGATCAACGAGCAGTACTTC.

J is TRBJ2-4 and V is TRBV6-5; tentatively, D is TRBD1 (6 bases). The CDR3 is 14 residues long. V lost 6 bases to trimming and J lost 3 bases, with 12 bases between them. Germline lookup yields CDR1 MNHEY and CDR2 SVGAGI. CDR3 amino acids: CASRGAGDKNIQYF. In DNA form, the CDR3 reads TGTGCCAGCAGGGGCGCAGGGGACAAAAACATTCAGTACTTC.

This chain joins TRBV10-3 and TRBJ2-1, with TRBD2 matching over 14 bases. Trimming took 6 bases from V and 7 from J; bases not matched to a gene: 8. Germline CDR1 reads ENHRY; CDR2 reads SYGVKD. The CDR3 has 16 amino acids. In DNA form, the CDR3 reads TGTGCCATCAGCGACCCGACTAGCGGGGGGGGAAATGAGCAGTTCTTC. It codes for CAISDPTSGGGNEQFF.

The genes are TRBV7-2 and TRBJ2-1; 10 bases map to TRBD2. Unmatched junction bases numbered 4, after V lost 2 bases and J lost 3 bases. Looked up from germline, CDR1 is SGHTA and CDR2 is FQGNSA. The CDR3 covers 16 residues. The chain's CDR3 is CASSLRAGGNYNEQFF. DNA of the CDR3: TGTGCCAGCAGCTTAAGAGCGGGGGGGAACTACAATGAGCAGTTCTTC.

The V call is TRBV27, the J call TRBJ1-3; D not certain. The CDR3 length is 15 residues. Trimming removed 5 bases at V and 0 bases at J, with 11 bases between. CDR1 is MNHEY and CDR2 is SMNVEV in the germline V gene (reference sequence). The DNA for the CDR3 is TGTGCCAGCAGTCCCGCGTCGAGCTCTGGAAACACCATATATTTT. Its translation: CASSPASSSGNTIYF.